This T cell receptor (beta chain) was sequenced during a study of cytomegalovirus exposure and HLA in healthy donors. Study-level findings and limits: A later analysis linked a missense DCLRE1C variant to TCR beta V- and J-gene trimming. In a later analysis, HLA-associated beta chains showed higher expansion and lower generation probabilities than comparable chains. Later analysis reportedly placed an Asian-associated ancestry cluster below the approximately 730-donor mean in N-insertions.

Trimming removed 4 bases at V and 7 bases at J, with 17 bases between. The CDR3 contains 16 residues. The germline V gene encodes CDR1 MNHEY and CDR2 SVGAGI. PCR involved 60 Vbeta and 13 Jbeta primers. Clones were read by immunoSEQ multiplex PCR, and TCRdb kept only the in-frame ones, dropping some. The sample holds under 200,000 clones, more than 65% seen once. About this clone: No antigen is known for it.

Healthy bone marrow donors made up the cohort. The sequence came from a man aged 35-49 years in good health and CMV-seropositive. V is TRBV6-5 and J is TRBJ1-6; the D gene is possibly TRBD1 (5 bases). Material: PBMCs. In nucleotides, the CDR3 is TGTGCCAGCAGTTCGGGGAGGGGCGGGATGAATTCACCCCTCCACTTT. Encoded protein: CASSSGRGGMNSPLHF.